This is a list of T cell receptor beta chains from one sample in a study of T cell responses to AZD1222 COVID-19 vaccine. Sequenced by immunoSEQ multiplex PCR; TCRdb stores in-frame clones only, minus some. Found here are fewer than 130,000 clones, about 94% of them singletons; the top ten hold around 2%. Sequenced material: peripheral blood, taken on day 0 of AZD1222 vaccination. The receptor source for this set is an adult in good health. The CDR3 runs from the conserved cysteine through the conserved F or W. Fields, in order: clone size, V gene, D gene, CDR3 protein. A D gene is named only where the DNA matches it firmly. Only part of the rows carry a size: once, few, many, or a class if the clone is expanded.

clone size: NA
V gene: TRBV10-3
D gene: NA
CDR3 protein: CAISARVMNTEAFF

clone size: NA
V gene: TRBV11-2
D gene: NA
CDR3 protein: CASSLAGAGTDTQYF

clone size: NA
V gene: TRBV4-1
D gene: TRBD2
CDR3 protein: CASSFVGLAYNEQFF

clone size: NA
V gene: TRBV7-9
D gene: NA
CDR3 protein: CASRSRSGELFF

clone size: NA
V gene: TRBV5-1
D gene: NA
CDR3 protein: CASSLDQFTEAFF

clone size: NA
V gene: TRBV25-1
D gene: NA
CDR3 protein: CASSEPGLWDGYTF

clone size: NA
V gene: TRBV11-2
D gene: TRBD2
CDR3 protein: CASSHPGGGRGTDTQYF

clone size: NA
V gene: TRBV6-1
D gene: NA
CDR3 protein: CASSDLGPMHQPQHF

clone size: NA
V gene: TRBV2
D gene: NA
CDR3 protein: CASSGEEEQFF

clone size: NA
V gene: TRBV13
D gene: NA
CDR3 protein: CASSLAQGNTEAFF

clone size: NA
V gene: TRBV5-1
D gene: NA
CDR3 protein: CASSFTEGSSYEQYF

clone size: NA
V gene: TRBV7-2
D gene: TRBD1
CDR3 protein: CASSHKGQGLGYGYTF

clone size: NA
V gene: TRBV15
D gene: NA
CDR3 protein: CATSRDLAGQPQHF

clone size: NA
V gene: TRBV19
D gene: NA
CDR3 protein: CASSYSSGNTIYF

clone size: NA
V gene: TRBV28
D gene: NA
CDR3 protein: CASSYIQNTGELFF

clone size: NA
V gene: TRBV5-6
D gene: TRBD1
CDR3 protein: CASSGTATTGELFF

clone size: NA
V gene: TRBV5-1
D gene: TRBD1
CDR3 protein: CASSTGTGGVSSPLHF

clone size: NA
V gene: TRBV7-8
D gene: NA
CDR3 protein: CASSSGSWNTEAFF

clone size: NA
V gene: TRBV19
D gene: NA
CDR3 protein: CASSIVMGGGQPQHF

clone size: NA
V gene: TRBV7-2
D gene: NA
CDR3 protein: CASSPDYGYTF

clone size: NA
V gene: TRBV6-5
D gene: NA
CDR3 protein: CASSAPPRGNEKLFF

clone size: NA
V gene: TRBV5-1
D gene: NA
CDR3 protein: CASSQILGAGSAKNIQYF

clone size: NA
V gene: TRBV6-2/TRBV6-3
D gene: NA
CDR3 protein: CASSYSENQPQHF

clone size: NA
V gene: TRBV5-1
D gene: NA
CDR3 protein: CASSLGGSSYNSPLHF

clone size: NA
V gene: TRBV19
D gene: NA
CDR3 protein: CASSIGPIKRRNTEAFF

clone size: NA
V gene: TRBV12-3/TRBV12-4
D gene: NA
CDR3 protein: CASSLDRGNTIYF

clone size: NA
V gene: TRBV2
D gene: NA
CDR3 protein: CASTVDSPRQEAFF

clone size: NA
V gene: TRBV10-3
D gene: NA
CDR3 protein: CAISEIAGAQPQHF

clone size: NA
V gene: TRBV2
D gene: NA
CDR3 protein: CASSRTEPNQPQHF

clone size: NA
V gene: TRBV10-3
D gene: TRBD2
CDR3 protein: CAISEGVSLGGGDEQYF

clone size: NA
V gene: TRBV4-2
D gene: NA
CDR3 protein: CASSSGVGGGSPLHF

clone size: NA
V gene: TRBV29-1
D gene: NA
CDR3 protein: CSVGATEAFF

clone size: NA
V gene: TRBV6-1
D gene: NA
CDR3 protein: CASSERGVQPQHF

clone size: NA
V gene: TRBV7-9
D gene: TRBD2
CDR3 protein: CASSSTGVLAGEQYF

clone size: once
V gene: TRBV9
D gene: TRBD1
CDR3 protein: CASSGTGVDGYTF

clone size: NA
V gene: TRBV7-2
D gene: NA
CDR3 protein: CASSLGGAHNSPLHF

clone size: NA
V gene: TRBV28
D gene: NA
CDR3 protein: CASSLSGPPGNTIYF

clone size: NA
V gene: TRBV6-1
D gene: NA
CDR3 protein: CASSEAGSYNEQFF

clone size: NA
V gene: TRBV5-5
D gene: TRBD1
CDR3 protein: CASSTGTGGNEKLFF

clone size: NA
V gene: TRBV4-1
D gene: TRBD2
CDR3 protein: CASSHGIAGGPRVSSYEQYF

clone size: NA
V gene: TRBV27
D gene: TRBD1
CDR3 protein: CASSLLAGGNTEAFF

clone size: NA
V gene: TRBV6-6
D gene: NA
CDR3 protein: CASSAAGRQYF

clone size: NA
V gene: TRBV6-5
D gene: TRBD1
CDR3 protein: CASSTTGRGSEAFF

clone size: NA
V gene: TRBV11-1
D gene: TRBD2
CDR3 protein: CASSSGGLNTQYF

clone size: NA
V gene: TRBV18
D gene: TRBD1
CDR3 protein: CASSLGGQGARSSYEQYF

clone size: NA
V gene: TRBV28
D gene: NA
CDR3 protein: CASSLSVGEGQPQHF

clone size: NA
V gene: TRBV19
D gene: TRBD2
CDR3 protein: CASTAERGGYNTGELFF

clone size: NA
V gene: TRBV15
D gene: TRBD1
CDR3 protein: CATSRGTGGGEKLFF

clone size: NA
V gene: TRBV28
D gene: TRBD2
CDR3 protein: CASSLPSGNGYEQYF

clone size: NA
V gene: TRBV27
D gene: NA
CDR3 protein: CASRENTEAFF

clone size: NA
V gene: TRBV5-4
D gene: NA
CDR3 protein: CASSLVPGLSTDTQYF

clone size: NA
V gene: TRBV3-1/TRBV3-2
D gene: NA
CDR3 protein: CASSLGTPDGGEKLFF

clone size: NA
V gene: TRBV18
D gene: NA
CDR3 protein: CASSPPVANTEAFF

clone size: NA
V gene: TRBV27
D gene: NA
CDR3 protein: CASRRSGTASYEQYF

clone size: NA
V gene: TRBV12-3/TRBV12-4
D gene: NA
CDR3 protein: CASSQQVNTEAFF

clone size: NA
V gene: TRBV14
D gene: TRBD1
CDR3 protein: CASSQPTSGTGPEKLFF

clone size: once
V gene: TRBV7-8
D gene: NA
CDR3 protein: CASSLAPIRGYVSGNTIYF

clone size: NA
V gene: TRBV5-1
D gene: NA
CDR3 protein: CASTPLGDGEAFF

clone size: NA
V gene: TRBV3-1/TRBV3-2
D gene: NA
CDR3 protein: CASSPAAWGDTQYF